The 28 T cell receptor beta chains below come from one sample, sequenced in a study of T-cell memory formation after mild COVID-19. TCRdb re-analysed the 5' RACE reads in MiXCR, keeping a single row per CDR3 protein. This sample has around 530,000 distinct CDR3 sequences, with roughly 22% found just once. Specimen: PBMCs or a T cell subset sorted from them (not recorded which). The receptors were gathered from an adult woman who had mild COVID-19 (a few samples of this study predate the infection). Cell type and time point are not known.

This clonotype was detected a few times. The V gene is TRBV7-9, the J gene TRBJ2-5; no definite D call. Germline V CDR1 and CDR2: SEHNR, FQNEAQ (reference sequence). The CDR3 spans 15 residues. V lost 4 bases and J 3 bases, leaving 15 bases between the germline ends. CDR3 in DNA: TGTGCCAGCAGCTCCCAGGCACCGAAAGAAGAGACCCAGTACTTC. Translated: CASSSQAPKEETQYF.

The CDR3 spells CASSLANSNSPLHF. The CDR3 region has the DNA TGTGCCAGCAGCTTAGCCAACTCTAATTCACCCCTCCACTTT. The chain employs TRBV7-9 and TRBJ1-6; D unresolved. Trimming removed 0 bases at V and 6 bases at J, with 6 bases between. Per the germline V gene, CDR1 is SEHNR and CDR2 is FQNEAQ (reference sequence). The CDR3 is 14 amino acids.

This clonotype appeared a few times. The genes are TRBV2 and TRBJ1-4; TRBD1 aligns across 9 bases. CDR1 SNHLY and CDR2 FYNNEI come from the germline V gene. This CDR3 has 16 residues. Trimming cost V 3 bases and J 7 bases; bases outside gene matches: 9. CDR3 DNA: TGTGCCAGCAGTGACGTGTGGGGACAGGGTTCTGAAAAACTGTTTTTT. It is translated as CASSDVWGQGSEKLFF. Using reference TRBV2 and TRBJ1-4 for the parts outside the CDR3, the full variable domain is EPEVTQTPSHQVTQMGQEVILRCVPISNHLYFYWYRQILGQKVEFLVSFYNNEISEKSEIFDDQFSVERPDGSNFTLKIRSTKLEDSAMYFCASSDVWGQGSEKLFFGSGTQLSVL.

This chain links TRBV12-3 or TRBV12-4 with TRBJ2-7; possible D gene TRBD1, 6 bases. The V and J ends lost 6 bases and 1 base respectively, with 13 bases between them. The CDR3 totals 14 residues. The CDR3 reads CASRATGSSYEQYF. In nucleotides, the CDR3 is TGTGCCAGCAGAGCCACAGGGAGTTCCTACGAGCAGTACTTC.

There are a few counts of this clonotype. CDR3: CASSLPSGGGETQYF. CDR3 nucleotide sequence: TGCGCCAGCAGCTTACCGTCAGGGGGCGGGGAGACCCAGTACTTC. The V gene is TRBV5-1, the J gene TRBJ2-5; 8 bases fit TRBD1. Germline values: CDR1 SGHRS, CDR2 YFSETQ. There are 15 residues in the CDR3. The J segment lost 5 bases and the V segment lost 2 bases, leaving 8 bases of the junction unmatched.

This clonotype was counted between two and nine times. The chain carries TRBV24-1 and TRBJ2-2; tentatively, D is TRBD2 (5 bases). Germline CDR1 and CDR2: KGHDR and SFDVKD. The CDR3 is 16 amino acids. V lost 2 bases and J 5 bases, leaving 14 bases between the germline ends. Here the CDR3 reads CATSDWTAAGTGELFF. DNA for the CDR3: TGTGCCACCAGTGATTGGACGGCCGCGGGTACCGGGGAGCTGTTTTTT.

This chain uses TRBV18 with TRBJ2-1, with TRBD1 matching 11 bases. V trimming: 2 bases; J trimming: 9 bases; junction bases outside the gene matches: 12. The CDR3 loop spans 17 amino acids. CDR1 and CDR2 (germline): KGHSH, LQKENI. The CDR3 bases are TGTGCCAGCTCACCATCGGACAGGGGGCCGGTACGGGGTGAGCAGTTCTTC. Translation gives CASSPSDRGPVRGEQFF.

This clonotype was counted a single time. The rearrangement uses TRBV12-5 and TRBJ2-1, with 12 bases matching TRBD2. CDR3 length: 19 amino acids. The germline CDR1 and CDR2 sequences are LGHNT and FRNRAP. V dropped 0 bases and J dropped 8; count of bases not matched to a gene: 14. The CDR3 DNA follows: TGTGCTAGTGGTTTGGTATTTCTAGCGGGAGGGCCTGTTAGCGATGAGCAGTTCTTC. Protein: CASGLVFLAGGPVSDEQFF.

This chain uses TRBV5-1 with TRBJ1-1; D unresolved. The CDR3 totals 12 residues. Germline loops: CDR1 SGHRS, CDR2 YFSETQ. V was clipped by 6 bases and J by 1 base, with 7 bases between them. CDR3 region: CASNAGNTEAFF. DNA for the CDR3: TGCGCCAGCAACGCCGGGAACACTGAAGCTTTCTTT. Variable domain in full (rest from reference TRBV5-1 and TRBJ1-1): KAGVTQTPRYLIKTRGQQVTLSCSPISGHRSVSWYQQTPGQGLQFLFEYFSETQRNKGNFPGRFSGRQFSNSRSEMNVSTLELGDSALYLCASNAGNTEAFFGQGTRLTVV.

This chain uses TRBV7-2 with TRBJ2-3; perhaps TRBD1 as D (6 bases). Trimming took off 3 bases at V and 5 bases at J, with 15 bases between the two ends. CDR1 and CDR2 (germline): SGHTA, FQGNSA. This CDR3 has 15 residues. Written as DNA, the CDR3 is TGTGCCAGCAGCTTGAGACAGGATCGGCGAGATACGCAGTATTTT. Amino acid sequence: CASSLRQDRRDTQYF.

The genes are TRBV24-1 and TRBJ1-2; a weak D match, TRBD1 (6 bases). Per the germline V gene, CDR1 is KGHDR and CDR2 is SFDVKD. The CDR3 spans 13 residues. Trimming pared 4 bases from V and 3 bases from J, leaving 8 bases between. This CDR3 reads CATSEGADYGYTF. The CDR3 DNA is TGTGCCACCAGTGAGGGGGCGGACTATGGCTACACCTTC.

This clonotype was observed a few times. The chain has TRBV4-1 and TRBJ2-1; TRBD2 matches 10 bases. Per the germline V gene, CDR1 is MGHRA and CDR2 is YSYEKL. CDR3 length equals 16 residues. The V and J ends lost 0 bases and 2 bases, in that order; junction bases with no gene match: 1. CDR3 sequence (DNA): TGCGCCAGCAGCCAAGATGGACTAGCGGCCTACAATGAGCAGTTCTTC. It encodes CASSQDGLAAYNEQFF.

This clonotype has just a few counts. The V gene is TRBV12-3 or TRBV12-4, the J gene TRBJ2-1; D uncertain. Trimming removed 6 bases from V and 8 bases from J, with 11 bases in between. There are 12 residues in the CDR3. The DNA for the CDR3 is TGTGCCAGCAGAAATAGCCCCTATGAGCAGTTCTTC. It encodes CASRNSPYEQFF.

This chain joins TRBV12-5 and TRBJ2-2, with D possibly being TRBD1 (5 bases). The CDR3 totals 18 residues. V was pared by 6 bases and J by 8 bases, with 28 bases between. Germline CDR1 is LGHNT and CDR2 is FRNRAP. The CDR3 DNA reads TGTGCTAGTGGGATTACTCCGACAGTACACGACCATCCAGGGGAGCTGTTTTTT. This gives the protein CASGITPTVHDHPGELFF. The full variable domain, in which reference TRBV12-5 and TRBJ2-2 provide the parts outside the CDR3, is DARVTQTPRHKVTEMGQEVTMRCQPILGHNTVFWYRQTMMQGLELLAYFRNRAPLDDSGMPKDRFSAEMPDATLATLKIQPSEPRDSAVYFCASGITPTVHDHPGELFFGEGSRLTVL.

The chain's CDR3 is CASSRTDLGTQYF. The CDR3 DNA reads TGTGCCAGCAGTAGGACAGACCTTGGGACCCAGTACTTC. This chain links TRBV7-9 with TRBJ2-5; perhaps TRBD1 as D (6 bases). Germline loops: CDR1 SEHNR, CDR2 FQNEAQ (reference sequence). Trimming took 6 bases from V and 7 from J, leaving 15 bases between them. CDR3 length equals 13 residues.

This clonotype was counted ten times or more. This chain connects TRBV12-3 or TRBV12-4 to TRBJ2-7; perhaps TRBD2 as D (7 bases). The CDR3 has 15 amino acids. V lost 1 base and J 4 bases, leaving 14 bases between the germline ends. The CDR3, as DNA: TGTGCCAGCAGTTTAGGTTTCAGGGGAGGGTACGAGCAGTACTTC. Amino acid sequence: CASSLGFRGGYEQYF.

The rearrangement joins TRBV4-3 to TRBJ2-3; D remains unclear. The length of the CDR3 is 14 residues. V lost 0 bases and J 2 bases, leaving 6 bases between the germline ends. Looked up from germline, CDR1 is LGHNA and CDR2 is YSLEER. The CDR3 here is CASSQDFHTDTQYF. In nucleotides, the CDR3 is TGCGCCAGCAGCCAAGATTTCCACACAGATACGCAGTATTTT.

V is TRBV6-6 and J is TRBJ1-5; 8 bases line up with TRBD1. This CDR3 has 15 residues. The trim removed 2 bases at V and 4 bases at J, leaving 4 bases unmatched. Germline V gene sequence: CDR1 MNHNY, CDR2 SVGAGI (reference sequence). The CDR3 DNA is TGTGCCAGCAGTTACACCCGACAGGGGAATCAGCCCCAGCATTTT. Protein product: CASSYTRQGNQPQHF.

The chain is built from TRBV5-1 and TRBJ1-4; no definite D call. V was trimmed by 2 bases and J by 0 bases, leaving 5 bases between them. The CDR3 spans 14 residues. The germline V gene has CDR1 SGHRS and CDR2 YFSETQ. CDR3 in amino acids: CASSFKPTNEKLFF. The CDR3 nucleotides are TGCGCCAGCAGCTTCAAGCCAACTAATGAAAAACTGTTTTTT.

This clonotype was detected ten times or more. The chain links TRBV5-1 to TRBJ1-1; 7 bases agree with TRBD1. The germline CDR1 and CDR2 sequences are SGHRS and YFSETQ. The CDR3 consists of 16 residues. The J segment lost 0 bases and the V segment lost 1 base, leaving 6 bases of the junction unmatched. As DNA, the CDR3 is TGCGCCAGCAGCTTGACGGCAGGGGGGATGAACACTGAAGCTTTCTTT. This encodes CASSLTAGGMNTEAFF.

This rearrangement joins TRBV6-1 to TRBJ2-7, with a weak D call TRBD2 (5 bases). V was trimmed by 2 bases and J by 0 bases, leaving 8 bases between them. This CDR3 spans 14 amino acids. The germline V gene has CDR1 MNHNS and CDR2 SASEGT. The CDR3 spells CASSESGDSYEQYF. The CDR3 bases are TGTGCCAGCAGTGAAAGCGGAGACTCCTACGAGCAGTACTTC.

The chain recombines TRBV7-2 with TRBJ2-3, with 14 bases matching TRBD2. Trimming cost V 5 bases and J 0 bases; bases outside gene matches: 7. The length of the CDR3 is 18 residues. Germline CDR1 SGHTA, CDR2 FQGNSA. CDR3 bases: TGTGCCAGCAGCCTAAGGACTAGCGGGGGGATTAGCACAGATACGCAGTATTTT. Translation: CASSLRTSGGISTDTQYF. The full variable domain, in which reference TRBV7-2 and TRBJ2-3 provide the parts outside the CDR3, is GAGVSQSPSNKVTEKGKDVELRCDPISGHTALYWYRQSLGQGLEFLIYFQGNSAPDKSGLPSDRFSAERTGGSVSTLTIQRTQQEDSAVYLCASSLRTSGGISTDTQYFGPGTRLTVL.

The sample holds a few counts of this clonotype. The rearrangement joins TRBV27 to TRBJ2-2; 9 bases fit TRBD1. In germline, CDR1 is MNHEY, CDR2 SMNVEV (reference sequence). After removal of 4 bases from V and 7 bases from J, the junction contained 7 bases not matched to a gene. This CDR3 spans 15 amino acids. CDR3 coding DNA: TGTGCCAGCAGTTCGGGACAGGGTTTTCTCGGGGAGCTGTTTTTT. Translation gives CASSSGQGFLGELFF.

This clonotype was detected only a few times. This chain connects TRBV5-1 to TRBJ2-7; a weak D match, TRBD1 (6 bases). CDR3 length: 15 residues. V was shortened by 4 bases and J by 3 bases, with 17 bases between the two germline ends. CDR1 is SGHRS, CDR2 YFSETQ, per germline. Written as DNA, the CDR3 is TGCGCCAGCAGCCCCACCAGGGGTACCTACTACGAGCAGTACTTC. Protein: CASSPTRGTYYEQYF.

In this sample, this clonotype turned up a few times. The genes are TRBV6-2 or TRBV6-3 and TRBJ1-5; 8 bases are a match to TRBD1. The CDR3 totals 14 residues. Germline V gene data show CDR1 as MNHEY and CDR2 as SVGEGT. V was pared by 7 bases and J by 5 bases, with 7 bases of the junction left unmatched. The CDR3 nucleotides are TGTGCCAGCAAGGGGGCGACAGGGGATCAGCCCCAGCATTTT. Translation: CASKGATGDQPQHF.

The chain joins TRBV24-1 to TRBJ2-1, with 7 bases that match TRBD1. The V and J ends lost 5 bases and 4 bases, in that order; junction bases with no gene match: 4. Germline CDR1 reads KGHDR; CDR2 reads SFDVKD. There are 14 residues in the CDR3. In nucleotides, the CDR3 is TGTGCCACCAGTGGACAGGGCCCTTACAATGAGCAGTTCTTC. It specifies CATSGQGPYNEQFF.

This clonotype was counted a few times. The chain uses TRBV27 and TRBJ2-3; 7 positions match TRBD1. Looked up from germline, CDR1 is MNHEY and CDR2 is SMNVEV (reference sequence). This CDR3 is built from 13 residues. V lost 7 bases to trimming and J lost 4 bases; unmatched junction nucleotides: 5. CDR3 nucleotide sequence: TGTGCCAGCAAGACAGGGTTCGCAGATACGCAGTATTTT. Its translation is CASKTGFADTQYF.

This chain connects TRBV27 to TRBJ1-1; no firm D call. CDR1 MNHEY and CDR2 SMNVEV come from the germline V gene (reference sequence). The CDR3 has 15 residues. V lost 9 bases and J lost 7, with 24 bases in between. The DNA of the CDR3 is TGTGCCAGTTGTGCCCGAGTAGGGTTATTCGGTGAAGCTTTCTTT. Translating it yields CASCARVGLFGEAFF.